A single sample gave rise to the 13 T cell receptor beta chains below, sequenced in a study of cytomegalovirus exposure and HLA in healthy donors. PCR primers comprised 60 Vbeta and 13 Jbeta primers. TCRdb's copy holds only in-frame clones and misses some; the assay was immunoSEQ multiplex PCR. Here the sample spans 150,000 or so clones, around 79% being singletons. Sequenced sample: PBMCs. The receptor set was obtained from a male donor in good health and CMV-seronegative.

The chain employs TRBV7-7 and TRBJ2-7; 7 nucleotides agree with TRBD1. CDR3 length: 13 amino acids. CDR1 is SSHAT and CDR2 is FNYEAQ in the germline V gene (reference sequence). Germline trimming cut 5 bases from V and 6 bases from J; bases unmatched to any gene: 7. The CDR3 region is CASSGDRAGEQYF. In DNA form, the CDR3 reads TGTGCCAGCAGCGGCGACAGGGCAGGCGAGCAGTACTTC.

The chain is built from TRBV6-1 and TRBJ2-7; 12 bases agree with TRBD1. The ends lost 4 bases at V and 5 bases at J; junction bases unmatched: 3. This CDR3 spans 14 amino acids. CDR1 MNHNS and CDR2 SASEGT come from the germline V gene. Here the CDR3 DNA reads TGTGCCAGCAGTGCGGGACAGGGGGCTGACGAGCAGTACTTC. Translation gives CASSAGQGADEQYF.

This chain uses TRBV13 with TRBJ1-2; 10 bases are shared with TRBD1. Germline CDR1 and CDR2: PRHDT and FYEKMQ (reference sequence). V was clipped by 5 bases and J by 4 bases; unmatched bases: 7. This CDR3 spans 15 amino acids. CDR3 nucleotide sequence: TGTGCCAGCAGCACGACAGGGGGCGCAGGCTATGGCTACACCTTC. This codes for CASSTTGGAGYGYTF.

The chain carries TRBV5-4 and TRBJ2-6; possibly TRBD2 for D (6 bases). Germline CDR1 reads SGHNT; CDR2 reads YYREEE (reference sequence). The V and J ends lost 0 bases and 2 bases respectively, with 6 bases between them. This CDR3 is 15 amino acids long. As DNA, the CDR3 is TGTGCCAGCAGCTTGGGGGAGGCTGGGGCCAACGTCCTGACTTTC. This translates into CASSLGEAGANVLTF. Filled out from reference TRBV5-4 and TRBJ2-6, the complete variable domain reads ETGVTQSPTHLIKTRGQQVTLRCSSQSGHNTVSWYQQALGQGPQFIFQYYREEENGRGNFPPRFSGLQFPNYSSELNVNALELDDSALYLCASSLGEAGANVLTFGAGSRLTVL.

This sequence joins TRBV13 and TRBJ2-3; 12 bases are a match to TRBD2. Germline trimming cut 0 bases from V and 4 bases from J; bases unmatched to any gene: 2. Germline values: CDR1 PRHDT, CDR2 FYEKMQ (reference sequence). The CDR3 extends over 16 amino acids. CDR3 DNA: TGTGCCAGCAGCTTAGGGGGGACTAGCGGGCCAGATACGCAGTATTTT. It translates to CASSLGGTSGPDTQYF.

The chain employs TRBV27 and TRBJ2-1, with D perhaps TRBD2 (5 bases). Germline assignment: CDR1 MNHEY and CDR2 SMNVEV (reference sequence). The CDR3 consists of 17 residues. Trimming took off 1 base at V and 7 bases at J, with 20 bases between the two ends. The CDR3 here is CASSLYLRRGLWNEQFF. CDR3 nucleotides: TGTGCCAGCAGTTTATACCTCCGACGCGGGCTGTGGAATGAGCAGTTCTTC.

The table lists this clone with a count of one. The V call is TRBV19, the J call TRBJ2-2; 9 bases align to TRBD1. The J segment lost 7 bases and the V segment lost 3 bases, leaving 3 bases of the junction unmatched. This CDR3 comprises 14 residues. The germline V gene encodes CDR1 LNHDA and CDR2 SQIVND (reference sequence). The CDR3 region is CASSIGQGIGELFF. CDR3 in DNA: TGTGCCAGTAGTATCGGACAGGGGATCGGGGAGCTGTTTTTT. Using reference TRBV19 and TRBJ2-2 for the parts outside the CDR3, the full variable domain is DGGITQSPKYLFRKEGQNVTLSCEQNLNHDAMYWYRQDPGQGLRLIYYSQIVNDFQKGDIAEGYSVSREKKESFPLTVTSAQKNPTAFYLCASSIGQGIGELFFGEGSRLTVL.

The rearrangement links TRBV19 to TRBJ2-1, with D possibly being TRBD2 (5 bases). The germline CDR1 and CDR2 sequences are LNHDA and SQIVND (reference sequence). V was pared by 3 bases and J by 6 bases, with 12 bases between. The CDR3 covers 14 residues. This CDR3 is CASSILGEPNEQFF. The CDR3 region has the DNA TGTGCCAGTAGTATCCTCGGGGAACCCAATGAGCAGTTCTTC.

DNA of the CDR3: TGTGCCAGCAGCTCGACAGGGGATGAAAAACTGTTTTTT. It translates to CASSSTGDEKLFF. The chain combines TRBV14 with TRBJ1-4; 8 bases fit TRBD1. Germline CDR1 and CDR2: SGHDN and FVKESK. V shed 5 bases, J shed 6 bases, and the junction held 2 bases outside the gene matches. This CDR3 contains 13 residues.

The rearrangement uses TRBV4-1 and TRBJ2-7; D is possibly TRBD1 (6 bases). The CDR3 consists of 15 residues. The germline CDR1 and CDR2 sequences are MGHRA and YSYEKL. The V end lost 4 bases, the J end lost 1 base, and 14 bases lay between the germline ends. DNA of the CDR3: TGCGCCAGCAGCCCAATACTACAGGGATCCTACGAGCAGTACTTC. Protein: CASSPILQGSYEQYF.

In regard to this clone: At one end, the junction sequence differs from germline, possibly due to a read error. The gene calls are TRBV6-1 and TRBJ1-2; a possible D gene is TRBD1 (6 bases). Germline CDR1 MNHNS, CDR2 SASEGT. The CDR3 contains 13 residues. DNA of the CDR3: TGTGCCAGCAGCGAAGACAGGTCTAATGGCTACACCTTC. This sequence encodes CASSEDRSNGYTF.

This clone appeared a single time. The chain joins TRBV2 to TRBJ2-1, with 11 bases aligning to TRBD2. This CDR3 is built from 15 residues. Per germline, CDR1 SNHLY and CDR2 FYNNEI. The V and J ends lost 4 bases and 9 bases, in that order; junction bases with no gene match: 8. The chain's CDR3 is CASSARLAGSIEQFF. CDR3 sequence (DNA): TGTGCCAGCAGTGCCCGACTAGCGGGGAGTATTGAGCAGTTCTTC.

The chain employs TRBV5-4 and TRBJ1-3, with D maybe TRBD1 (6 bases). The CDR3 has 16 amino acids. Trimming took off 0 bases at V and 0 bases at J, with 10 bases between the two ends. Germline values: CDR1 SGHNT, CDR2 YYREEE (reference sequence). The CDR3 DNA is TGTGCCAGCAGCTTGGGGGGGCAGCGCTCTGGAAACACCATATATTTT. This gives the protein CASSLGGQRSGNTIYF.